A selection of T cell receptor beta chains follows, all from one sample in a study of cytomegalovirus exposure and HLA in healthy donors. The repertoire was sequenced with immunoSEQ multiplex PCR; TCRdb's copy has only in-frame clones and lacks some. Seen here are about 150,000 clones, approximately 90% observed once, and the top ten hold about 5%. The sequenced sample consisted of PBMCs. These receptors came from a woman aged 25 to 39 in good health and CMV-seronegative. CDR3s include the opening cysteine and the closing phenylalanine or tryptophan. The order of the fields is V gene, J gene, clone size, CDR3 length, D gene, CDR3 protein, CDR3 DNA. A D gene is named only where the DNA matches it firmly. Clone size is shown for a subset of rows, as once, few, many or a class of expanded clone.

v_call: TRBV7-9; j_call: TRBJ2-7; clone_size: .; cdr3_length: 15; d_call: .; cdr3_aa: CASSLVTGSSYEQYF; cdr3_nt: TGTGCCAGCAGCTTAGTCACAGGGTCCTCCTACGAGCAGTACTTC
v_call: TRBV28; j_call: TRBJ2-5; clone_size: .; cdr3_length: 16; d_call: .; cdr3_aa: CASSSQLALLMETQYF; cdr3_nt: TGTGCCAGCAGTAGCCAACTAGCATTGTTGATGGAGACCCAGTACTTC
v_call: TRBV5-6; j_call: TRBJ2-3; clone_size: .; cdr3_length: 14; d_call: .; cdr3_aa: CASILTGYTDTQYF; cdr3_nt: TGTGCCAGCATCCTGACAGGATACACAGATACGCAGTATTTT
v_call: TRBV6-4; j_call: TRBJ2-5; clone_size: few; cdr3_length: 16; d_call: TRBD1; cdr3_aa: CASSPTGTGGAETQYF; cdr3_nt: TGTGCCAGCAGTCCGACCGGGACAGGGGGGGCGGAGACCCAGTACTTC
v_call: TRBV5-1; j_call: TRBJ2-2; clone_size: .; cdr3_length: 14; d_call: .; cdr3_aa: CASSLSKNTGELFF; cdr3_nt: TGCGCCAGCAGCTTAAGCAAGAACACCGGGGAGCTGTTTTTT
v_call: TRBV7-2; j_call: TRBJ2-1; clone_size: .; cdr3_length: 15; d_call: TRBD2; cdr3_aa: CASSRLAGLGDEQFF; cdr3_nt: TGTGCCAGCAGCCGACTAGCGGGTTTGGGGGATGAGCAGTTCTTC
v_call: TRBV15; j_call: TRBJ2-7; clone_size: .; cdr3_length: 14; d_call: .; cdr3_aa: CATRAAGSSYEQYF; cdr3_nt: TGTGCCACCAGAGCCGCCGGGAGCTCCTACGAGCAGTACTTC
v_call: TRBV7-2; j_call: TRBJ1-1; clone_size: once; cdr3_length: 16; d_call: .; cdr3_aa: CASSPGARRLNTEAFF; cdr3_nt: TGTGCCAGCAGCCCAGGGGCCAGACGGCTGAACACTGAAGCTTTCTTT
v_call: TRBV5-1; j_call: TRBJ2-5; clone_size: once; cdr3_length: 15; d_call: .; cdr3_aa: CASRTSLGPQETQYF; cdr3_nt: TGCGCCAGCAGGACTAGTTTAGGCCCGCAAGAGACCCAGTACTTC
v_call: TRBV23-1; j_call: TRBJ2-6; clone_size: .; cdr3_length: 18; d_call: .; cdr3_aa: CASSQSNNRQPGANVLTF; cdr3_nt: TGCGCCAGCAGTCAATCCAACAACAGGCAACCTGGGGCCAACGTCCTGACTTTC
v_call: TRBV4-3; j_call: TRBJ1-4; clone_size: .; cdr3_length: 17; d_call: .; cdr3_aa: CASSQDWTGGTYEKLFF; cdr3_nt: TGCGCCAGCAGCCAAGATTGGACCGGGGGTACCTATGAAAAACTGTTTTTT
v_call: TRBV28; j_call: TRBJ2-1; clone_size: .; cdr3_length: 16; d_call: .; cdr3_aa: CASSLSASERYNEQFF; cdr3_nt: TGTGCCAGCAGTTTAAGTGCGAGCGAACGATACAATGAGCAGTTCTTC
v_call: TRBV7-2; j_call: TRBJ2-7; clone_size: .; cdr3_length: 20; d_call: TRBD2; cdr3_aa: CASSLALGRVGLAGERRQYF; cdr3_nt: TGTGCCAGCAGCTTAGCGCTGGGGAGGGTGGGCCTAGCGGGAGAACGTAGGCAGTACTTC
v_call: TRBV14; j_call: TRBJ2-5; clone_size: once; cdr3_length: 11; d_call: .; cdr3_aa: CASSREETQYF; cdr3_nt: TGTGCCAGCAGCCGAGAAGAGACCCAGTACTTC
v_call: TRBV28; j_call: TRBJ1-2; clone_size: .; cdr3_length: 16; d_call: .; cdr3_aa: CASSHQDPGENYGYTF; cdr3_nt: TGTGCCAGCAGCCACCAGGACCCCGGGGAAAACTATGGCTACACCTTC
v_call: TRBV27; j_call: TRBJ2-7; clone_size: .; cdr3_length: 15; d_call: TRBD2; cdr3_aa: CASSGLAGPVYEQYF; cdr3_nt: TGTGCCAGCAGTGGACTAGCGGGTCCTGTCTACGAGCAGTACTTC
v_call: TRBV14; j_call: TRBJ2-7; clone_size: .; cdr3_length: 16; d_call: .; cdr3_aa: CASSQAKRIPTYEQYF; cdr3_nt: TGTGCCAGCAGCCAAGCGAAGCGGATACCTACCTACGAGCAGTACTTC
v_call: TRBV4-1; j_call: TRBJ2-1; clone_size: .; cdr3_length: 15; d_call: .; cdr3_aa: CASSQDRVLINEQFF; cdr3_nt: TGCGCCAGCAGCCAAGATCGGGTTCTTATAAATGAGCAGTTCTTC
v_call: TRBV4-1; j_call: TRBJ2-1; clone_size: .; cdr3_length: 20; d_call: TRBD2; cdr3_aa: CASRHVGRDGTSGPYNEQFF; cdr3_nt: TGCGCCAGCAGGCATGTGGGCAGGGACGGGACTAGCGGACCCTACAATGAGCAGTTCTTC
v_call: TRBV6-5; j_call: TRBJ1-5; clone_size: .; cdr3_length: 15; d_call: TRBD1; cdr3_aa: CASRSLRGRDQPQHF; cdr3_nt: TGTGCCAGCAGAAGTCTAAGGGGGCGCGATCAGCCCCAGCATTTT
v_call: TRBV28; j_call: TRBJ2-1; clone_size: .; cdr3_length: 17; d_call: TRBD2; cdr3_aa: CASSFPGAGGGLDEQFF; cdr3_nt: TGTGCCAGCAGTTTCCCGGGGGCCGGGGGGGGCCTCGATGAGCAGTTCTTC
v_call: TRBV7-9; j_call: TRBJ1-1; clone_size: .; cdr3_length: 12; d_call: .; cdr3_aa: CSSSFAGQEAFF; cdr3_nt: TGTTCCAGCAGCTTTGCAGGACAGGAAGCTTTCTTT
v_call: TRBV5-1; j_call: TRBJ2-7; clone_size: .; cdr3_length: 14; d_call: .; cdr3_aa: CASSLEGGTGMKYF; cdr3_nt: TGCGCCAGCAGCTTGGAGGGTGGTACGGGGATGAAGTACTTC
v_call: TRBV6-6; j_call: TRBJ2-7; clone_size: .; cdr3_length: 13; d_call: TRBD1; cdr3_aa: CASRTRGLYEQYF; cdr3_nt: TGTGCCAGCAGGACAAGGGGGCTCTACGAGCAGTACTTC
v_call: TRBV29-1; j_call: TRBJ2-1; clone_size: .; cdr3_length: 10; d_call: .; cdr3_aa: CSIFGDEQFF; cdr3_nt: TGCAGCATTTTCGGAGATGAGCAGTTCTTC
v_call: TRBV7-3; j_call: TRBJ1-1; clone_size: .; cdr3_length: 13; d_call: .; cdr3_aa: CASSLTGVTEAFF; cdr3_nt: TGTGCCAGCAGCTTAACGGGCGTCACTGAAGCTTTCTTT
v_call: TRBV5-4; j_call: TRBJ2-1; clone_size: .; cdr3_length: 14; d_call: .; cdr3_aa: CASSRTSAGNEQFF; cdr3_nt: TGTGCCAGCAGCCGCACGTCAGCAGGCAATGAGCAGTTCTTC